This is a list of T cell receptor beta chains from one sample in a study of blood T cell repertoires in COVID-19. Sequencing used immunoSEQ multiplex PCR; TCRdb keeps in-frame clones, though not all of them. The sample has some 150,000 clones, roughly nine tenths seen once. Sequences were obtained from peripheral blood. Every receptor here comes from a woman between 55 and 75 years old with active COVID-19. Each CDR3 is given with its conserved first and last residue. Fields, in order: J gene, V gene, CDR3 protein.

J gene: TRBJ2-7; V gene: TRBV14; CDR3 protein: CASSPHSGSSYEQYF
J gene: TRBJ2-1; V gene: TRBV5-1; CDR3 protein: CASSLGLAAFF
J gene: TRBJ1-5; V gene: TRBV20-1; CDR3 protein: CSASMTGNQPQHF
J gene: TRBJ2-5; V gene: TRBV4-2; CDR3 protein: CASSQGPGTRVGETQYF
J gene: TRBJ1-5; V gene: TRBV7-6; CDR3 protein: CASSQSSGKGSQPQHF
J gene: TRBJ2-2; V gene: TRBV6-2/TRBV6-3; CDR3 protein: CASGRNRPIWDTGELFF
J gene: TRBJ2-1; V gene: TRBV29-1; CDR3 protein: CSAAEARDEQFF
J gene: TRBJ1-1; V gene: TRBV28; CDR3 protein: CASSFGRGYEAFF
J gene: TRBJ2-4; V gene: TRBV6-6; CDR3 protein: CASSYPRGQAKNIQYF
J gene: TRBJ2-2; V gene: TRBV2; CDR3 protein: CASSVQGAPTGELFF
J gene: TRBJ2-7; V gene: TRBV5-1; CDR3 protein: CASSLGGGTSVNEQYF
J gene: TRBJ2-7; V gene: TRBV7-8; CDR3 protein: CASSPIHTSGRNEQYF